The 20 T cell receptor beta chains in this list originate from one sample, sequenced in a study of blood T cell repertoires in COVID-19. Sequencing used immunoSEQ multiplex PCR; TCRdb keeps in-frame clones, though not all of them. The sample lists roughly 250,000 clones, about 90% occurring once. The material sequenced was PBMCs or T cells enriched from blood (not recorded which). These receptors were taken from a woman aged 25 to 39 with acute COVID-19.

The chain combines TRBV14 with TRBJ2-1, with 8 bases fitting TRBD2. Germline V gene data show CDR1 as SGHDN and CDR2 as FVKESK. The CDR3 length is 15 residues. The V and J ends lost 4 bases and 6 bases, in that order; junction bases with no gene match: 8. The chain's CDR3 is CASSLGLADTNEQFF. The CDR3 bases are TGTGCCAGCAGCCTAGGACTAGCCGACACCAATGAGCAGTTCTTC.

The chain links TRBV28 to TRBJ1-3; D is undetermined. V was trimmed by 6 bases and J by 1 base, leaving 10 bases between them. Germline CDR1 reads MDHEN; CDR2 reads SYDVKM. The CDR3 runs 14 residues. DNA of the CDR3: TGTGCCAGCAGACCGGCCGGGTCTGGAAACACCATATATTTT. Amino acids: CASRPAGSGNTIYF.

The J gene is TRBJ2-1, the V gene TRBV28, with TRBD1 identical over 9 bases. Trimming cost V 4 bases and J 6 bases; bases outside gene matches: 4. CDR1 MDHEN and CDR2 SYDVKM come from the germline V gene. The CDR3 sequence is 14 residues long. CDR3 loop: CASSSGQGVNEQFF. For the CDR3, the DNA is TGTGCCAGCAGTTCGGGACAGGGAGTCAATGAGCAGTTCTTC.

The V call is TRBV11-2, the J call TRBJ1-1, with 9 bases identical to TRBD1. The CDR3 consists of 15 residues. With V trimmed by 5 bases and J by 3 bases, 7 bases remained unmatched. CDR1 is SGHAT, CDR2 FQNNGV, per germline. For the CDR3, the DNA is TGTGCCAGCAGCCCAGGGACAGGGCCGTACACTGAAGCTTTCTTT. Protein: CASSPGTGPYTEAFF. The full variable domain, in which reference TRBV11-2 and TRBJ1-1 provide the parts outside the CDR3, is EAGVAQSPRYKIIEKRQSVAFWCNPISGHATLYWYQQILGQGPKLLIQFQNNGVVDDSQLPKDRFSAERLKGVDSTLKIQPAKLEDSAVYLCASSPGTGPYTEAFFGQGTRLTVV.

The chain is built from TRBV7-9 and TRBJ2-1; TRBD2 matches at 11 bases. The CDR3 runs to 16 residues. The germline V gene encodes CDR1 SEHNR and CDR2 FQNEAQ (reference sequence). V dropped 4 bases and J dropped 2; count of bases not matched to a gene: 4. The CDR3 DNA reads TGTGCCAGCAGCTGGAATAGCGGGGGGGCCTACAATGAGCAGTTCTTC. Protein: CASSWNSGGAYNEQFF.

The chain is built from TRBV16 and TRBJ1-2; D might be TRBD1 (6 bases). Trimming left V 4 bases short and J 8 bases short, with 17 bases between. This CDR3 has 14 residues. Germline V gene sequence: CDR1 KGHSY, CDR2 FQNENV. This CDR3 is CASSPRTVRGGYTF. The DNA for the CDR3 is TGTGCCAGCAGCCCCCGGACAGTTCGTGGAGGCTACACCTTC.

This clone was observed a few times. CDR3 coding DNA: TGTGCCTGGAGTGAAGCTTCGGGGAACACTGAAGCTTTCTTT. Translated: CAWSEASGNTEAFF. The chain employs TRBV30 and TRBJ1-1; D ambiguous. Trimming left V 1 base short and J 1 base short, with 10 bases between. Germline values: CDR1 GTSNPN, CDR2 SVGIG (reference sequence). The CDR3 covers 14 residues.

This chain joins TRBV4-2 and TRBJ2-7, with 9 bases fitting TRBD2. The trim removed 0 bases at V and 3 bases at J, leaving 3 bases unmatched. The germline V gene has CDR1 LGHNA and CDR2 YNFKEQ. The CDR3 runs 15 residues. CDR3 region: CASSQDGSGSYEQYF. CDR3 sequence (DNA): TGTGCCAGCAGCCAAGACGGTAGCGGGAGCTACGAGCAGTACTTC.

The chain recombines TRBV6-5 with TRBJ1-2; 9 positions agree with TRBD1. Germline V gene lookup returns CDR1 MNHEY and CDR2 SVGAGI. V lost 0 bases and J lost 5; bases outside the gene matches: 4. The CDR3 has 15 amino acids. CDR3 in amino acids: CASSYSRQGDYGYTF. The CDR3, as DNA: TGTGCCAGCAGTTACTCTCGACAGGGGGATTATGGCTACACCTTC.

The J gene is TRBJ2-2, the V gene TRBV3-1 (or the pseudogene TRBV3-2), with D possibly matching TRBD2 (6 bases). CDR3 size: 16 residues. The germline gives CDR1 LGHDT, CDR2 YNNKEL (reference sequence). Deletions cut 0 bases from V and 5 bases from J, with 13 bases between. The CDR3 reads CASSQEVGTGTGELFF. The CDR3 bases are TGTGCCAGCAGCCAAGAAGTGGGGACTGGGACCGGGGAGCTGTTTTTT.

Concerning this clone itself: The same CDR3 arises from other DNA sequences in this sample as well. This CDR3 reads CASRDRGSQPQHF. As DNA, the CDR3 is TGTGCCAGCAGGGACAGGGGAAGTCAGCCCCAGCATTTT. The V call is TRBV2, the J call TRBJ1-5; 9 nucleotides match TRBD1. The CDR3 runs to 13 residues. CDR1 SNHLY and CDR2 FYNNEI come from the germline V gene. With 6 bases clipped from V and 6 bases from J, the junction kept 3 bases outside the gene matches.

The CDR3 region has the DNA TGTGCCAGCAGCTTTGGAGGGGAGTACGAGCAGTACTTC. This codes for CASSFGGEYEQYF. V is TRBV5-5 and J is TRBJ2-7, with D maybe TRBD2 (6 bases). CDR1 is SGHKS and CDR2 is YYEKEE in the germline V gene (reference sequence). Trimming took off 2 bases at V and 4 bases at J, with 10 bases between the two ends. This CDR3 is built from 13 residues.

The J gene is TRBJ1-2, the V gene TRBV3-1 (or the pseudogene TRBV3-2); 8 bases line up with TRBD1. The CDR3 is 14 residues long. Germline lookup yields CDR1 LGHDT and CDR2 YNNKEL (reference sequence). The V gene end was trimmed by 3 bases and the J gene end by 1 base; junction bases not matched to a gene: 1. The CDR3 spells CASSHGQGNYGYTF. The CDR3 DNA reads as TGTGCCAGCAGCCACGGACAGGGTAACTATGGCTACACCTTC.

The chain combines TRBV7-9 with TRBJ2-1; 7 bases agree with TRBD2. Per the germline V gene, CDR1 is SEHNR and CDR2 is FQNEAQ (reference sequence). This CDR3 has 17 residues. Unmatched junction bases numbered 10, after V lost 5 bases and J lost 0 bases. Here the CDR3 reads CASSAGLGPSSYNEQFF. The CDR3 coding sequence is TGTGCCAGCAGCGCAGGACTAGGACCCAGCTCCTACAATGAGCAGTTCTTC.

V usage is TRBV4-3 and J usage is TRBJ1-1; unclear D gene. The CDR3 consists of 14 residues. Trimming cost V 0 bases and J 1 base, with 6 bases left between them. CDR1 and CDR2 from the germline V gene are LGHNA and YSLEER. CDR3 protein: CASSQDWRNTEAFF. CDR3 sequence (DNA): TGCGCCAGCAGCCAAGATTGGAGGAACACTGAAGCTTTCTTT.

The chain has TRBV7-9 and TRBJ1-1, with D unresolved. This CDR3 has 14 amino acids. Germline CDR1 reads SEHNR; CDR2 reads FQNEAQ (reference sequence). Trimming removed 10 bases from V and 5 bases from J, with 20 bases in between. Here the CDR3 reads CAIRGGQTATEAFF. CDR3 DNA: TGTGCCATAAGAGGTGGCCAAACCGCGACTGAAGCTTTCTTT.

J is TRBJ2-1 and V is TRBV28; weak D call: TRBD2 (5 bases). Germline-derived CDR1 and CDR2 are MDHEN and SYDVKM. This CDR3 is built from 15 residues. Trimming removed 10 bases at V and 0 bases at J, with 16 bases between. In nucleotides, the CDR3 is TGTGCCACGCACGGGCCGGGAACCTCCTACAATGAGCAGTTCTTC. The encoded protein is CATHGPGTSYNEQFF.

The chain is built from TRBV7-7 and TRBJ2-5; weak D call: TRBD2 (5 bases). From germline, CDR1 is SSHAT and CDR2 FNYEAQ (reference sequence). The CDR3 consists of 13 residues. The CDR3 sequence is CASATGVAETQYF. The CDR3 region has the DNA TGTGCTAGCGCCACCGGGGTGGCAGAGACCCAGTACTTC.

Here the CDR3 reads CASQTSASTDTQYF. The CDR3 region has the DNA TGTGCCAGCCAAACTAGTGCTAGCACAGATACGCAGTATTTT. The chain links TRBV3-1 (or the pseudogene TRBV3-2) to TRBJ2-3; tentatively, D is TRBD2 (5 bases). Germline CDR1 reads LGHDT; CDR2 reads YNNKEL (reference sequence). The CDR3 is made up of 14 amino acids. With 8 bases removed from V and 0 bases from J, the gap between germline ends came to 12 bases.

The J gene is TRBJ2-7, the V gene TRBV6-5, with D possibly being TRBD1 (6 bases). This CDR3 has 13 amino acids. Germline lookup yields CDR1 MNHEY and CDR2 SVGAGI. The V end lost 5 bases, the J end lost 7 bases, and 15 bases lay between the germline ends. The CDR3 DNA sequence: TGTGCCAGCAGTCCCGGGACATTCGGGGAGCAGTACTTC. This gives the protein CASSPGTFGEQYF.